This TCR beta chain originates from a study of molecular identifiers for immune sequencing clone quantification. This clonotype was observed many times. TCRdb called the PCR reads again in MiXCR, with one record for every CDR3 protein. The sample lists about 36,000 distinct CDR3 sequences, 18% occurring once. Trimming removed 3 bases from V and 2 bases from J, with 11 bases in between. The CDR3 runs 14 residues. Germline V lookup: CDR1 SNHLY, CDR2 FYNNEI. Specimen: naive CD8+ T cells from blood, with Jurkat cell RNA spiked in. Documented subset: FACS-sorted CD8+CD4-CCR7+CD45RA+ naive T cells. This sequence originates from a human donor in good health. Some libraries in this study had Jurkat cell RNA spiked in. The J gene is TRBJ2-7, the V gene TRBV2; TRBD2 might be the D (6 bases). The CDR3 region has the DNA TGTGCCAGCAGTGAGCCGGGAGTCGCCTACGAGCAGTACTTC. Translating it yields CASSEPGVAYEQYF. The variable domain in full, completed from reference TRBV2 and TRBJ2-7, reads EPEVTQTPSHQVTQMGQEVILRCVPISNHLYFYWYRQILGQKVEFLVSFYNNEISEKSEIFDDQFSVERPDGSNFTLKIRSTKLEDSAMYFCASSEPGVAYEQYFGPGTRLTVT.